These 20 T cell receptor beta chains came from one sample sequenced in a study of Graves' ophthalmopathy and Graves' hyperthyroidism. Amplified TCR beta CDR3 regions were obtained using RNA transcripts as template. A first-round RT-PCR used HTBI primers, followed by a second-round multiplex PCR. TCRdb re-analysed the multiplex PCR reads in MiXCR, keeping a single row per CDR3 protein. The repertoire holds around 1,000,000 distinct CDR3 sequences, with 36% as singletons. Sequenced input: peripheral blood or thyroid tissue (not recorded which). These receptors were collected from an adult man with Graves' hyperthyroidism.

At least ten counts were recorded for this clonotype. This CDR3 reads CAWTAGMDTEAFF. Written as DNA, the CDR3 is TGTGCCTGGACGGCAGGGATGGACACTGAAGCTTTCTTT. The genes are TRBV30 and TRBJ1-1; perhaps TRBD1 as D (5 bases). CDR3 size: 13 residues. The germline V gene has CDR1 GTSNPN and CDR2 SVGIG (reference sequence). Trimming left V 4 bases short and J 3 bases short, with 12 bases between.

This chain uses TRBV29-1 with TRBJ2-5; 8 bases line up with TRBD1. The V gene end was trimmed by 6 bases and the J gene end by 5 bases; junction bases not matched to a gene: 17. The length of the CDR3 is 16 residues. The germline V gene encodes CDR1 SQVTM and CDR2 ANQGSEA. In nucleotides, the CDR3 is TGCAGCGTGGCGATTACAACAGGGGGTTTCCGGGAGACCCAGTACTTC. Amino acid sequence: CSVAITTGGFRETQYF.

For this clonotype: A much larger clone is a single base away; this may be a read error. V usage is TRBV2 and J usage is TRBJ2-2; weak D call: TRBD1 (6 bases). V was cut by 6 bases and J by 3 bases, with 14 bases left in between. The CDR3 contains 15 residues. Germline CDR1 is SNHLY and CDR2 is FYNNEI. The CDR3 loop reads CASRRDTRDTGELFF. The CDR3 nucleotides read TGTGCCAGCAGACGGGACACACGGGACACCGGGGAGCTGTTTTTT.

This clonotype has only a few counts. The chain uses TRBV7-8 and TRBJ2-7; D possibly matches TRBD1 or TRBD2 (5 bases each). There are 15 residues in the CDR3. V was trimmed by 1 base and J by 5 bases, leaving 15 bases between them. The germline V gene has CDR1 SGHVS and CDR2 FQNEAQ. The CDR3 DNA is TGTGCCAGCAGCTTAGACGGGGCAGGATTTGACGAGCAGTACTTC. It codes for CASSLDGAGFDEQYF.

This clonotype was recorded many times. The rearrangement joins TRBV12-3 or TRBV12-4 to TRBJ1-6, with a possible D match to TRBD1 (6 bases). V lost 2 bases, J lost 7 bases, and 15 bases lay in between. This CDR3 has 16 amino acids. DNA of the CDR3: TGTGCCAGCAGTTTACTGGACAGCGGAGAAAATTCACCCCTCCACTTT. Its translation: CASSLLDSGENSPLHF.

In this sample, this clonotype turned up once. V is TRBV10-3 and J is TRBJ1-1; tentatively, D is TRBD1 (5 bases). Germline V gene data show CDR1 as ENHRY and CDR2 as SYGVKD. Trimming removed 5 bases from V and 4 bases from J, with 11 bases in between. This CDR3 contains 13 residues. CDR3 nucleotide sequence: TGTGCCATCAGTTCCGGGGGGACCACTGAAGCTTTCTTT. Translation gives CAISSGGTTEAFF.

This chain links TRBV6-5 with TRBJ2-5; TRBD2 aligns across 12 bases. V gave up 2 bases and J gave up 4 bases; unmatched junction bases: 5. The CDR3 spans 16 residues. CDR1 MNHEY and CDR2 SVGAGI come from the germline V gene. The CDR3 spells CASSYGTSGYGETQYF. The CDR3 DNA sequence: TGTGCCAGCAGTTACGGGACTAGCGGGTACGGAGAGACCCAGTACTTC.

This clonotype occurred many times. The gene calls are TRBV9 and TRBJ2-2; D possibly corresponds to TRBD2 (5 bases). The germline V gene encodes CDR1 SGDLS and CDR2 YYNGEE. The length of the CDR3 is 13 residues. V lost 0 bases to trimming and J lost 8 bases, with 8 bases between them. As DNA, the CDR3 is TGTGCCAGCAGCGTAGTCGGGAATGGGGAGCTGTTTTTT. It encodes CASSVVGNGELFF.

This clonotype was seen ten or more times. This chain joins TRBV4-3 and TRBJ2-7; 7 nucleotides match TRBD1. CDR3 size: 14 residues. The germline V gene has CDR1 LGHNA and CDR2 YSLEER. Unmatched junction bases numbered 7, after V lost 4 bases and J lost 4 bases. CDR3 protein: CASSLGTEIYEQYF. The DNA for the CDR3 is TGCGCCAGCAGCCTTGGGACAGAAATATACGAGCAGTACTTC.

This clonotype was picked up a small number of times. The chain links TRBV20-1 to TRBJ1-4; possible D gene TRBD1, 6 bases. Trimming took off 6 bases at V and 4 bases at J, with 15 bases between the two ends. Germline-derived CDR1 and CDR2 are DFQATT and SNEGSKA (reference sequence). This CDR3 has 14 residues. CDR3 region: CSAPPGQRNEKLFF. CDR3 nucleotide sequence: TGCAGTGCCCCCCCCGGACAGCGTAATGAAAAACTGTTTTTT.

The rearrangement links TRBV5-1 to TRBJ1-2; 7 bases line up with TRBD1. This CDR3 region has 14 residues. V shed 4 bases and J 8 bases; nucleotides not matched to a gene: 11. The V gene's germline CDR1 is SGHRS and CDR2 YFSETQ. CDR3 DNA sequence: TGCGCCAGCAGCCCGGGACAGTCAGTGGGAGGCTACACCTTC. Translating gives CASSPGQSVGGYTF.

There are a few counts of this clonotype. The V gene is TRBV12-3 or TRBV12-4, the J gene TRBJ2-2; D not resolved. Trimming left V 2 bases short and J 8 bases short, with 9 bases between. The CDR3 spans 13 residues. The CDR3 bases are TGTGCCAGCAGTTTATCTGGGAATGGGGAGCTGTTTTTT. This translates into CASSLSGNGELFF.

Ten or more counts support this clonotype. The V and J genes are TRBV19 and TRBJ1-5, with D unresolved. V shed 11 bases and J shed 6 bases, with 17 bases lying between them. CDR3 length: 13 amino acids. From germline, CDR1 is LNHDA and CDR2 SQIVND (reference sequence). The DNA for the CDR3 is TGTGCCTCAAGCCGGGGTGGTCTTCAGCCCCAGCATTTT. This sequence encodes CASSRGGLQPQHF.

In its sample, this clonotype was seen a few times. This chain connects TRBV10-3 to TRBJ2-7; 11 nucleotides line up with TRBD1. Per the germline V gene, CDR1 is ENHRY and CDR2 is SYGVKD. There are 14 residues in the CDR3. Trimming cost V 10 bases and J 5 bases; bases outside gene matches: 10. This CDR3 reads CASRWTGGADEQYF. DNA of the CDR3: TGTGCCAGCAGATGGACAGGGGGCGCGGACGAGCAGTACTTC.

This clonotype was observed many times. For the CDR3, the DNA is TGCAGCGTTGCCGGGTCCCCTCGCGCTTATAATTCACCCCTCCACTTT. Its translation is CSVAGSPRAYNSPLHF. V usage is TRBV29-1 and J usage is TRBJ1-6; D not certain. Between the trimmed V and J ends, which lost 4 bases and 4 bases, there was a span of 17 bases. Looked up from germline, CDR1 is SQVTM and CDR2 is ANQGSEA. The CDR3 is 16 amino acids.

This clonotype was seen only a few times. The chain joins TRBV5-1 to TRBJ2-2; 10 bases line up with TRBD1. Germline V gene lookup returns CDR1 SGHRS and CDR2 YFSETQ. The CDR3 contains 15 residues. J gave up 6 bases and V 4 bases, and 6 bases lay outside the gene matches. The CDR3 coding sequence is TGCGCCAGCAGCCCCTCCGGGACAGGGGCCGGGGAGCTGTTTTTT. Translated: CASSPSGTGAGELFF.

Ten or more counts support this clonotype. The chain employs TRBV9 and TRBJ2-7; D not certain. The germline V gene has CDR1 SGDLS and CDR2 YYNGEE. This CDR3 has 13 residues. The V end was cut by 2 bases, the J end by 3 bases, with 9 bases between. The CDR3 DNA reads TGTGCCAGCAGCGTGTCAGATTACTACGAGCAGTACTTC. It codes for CASSVSDYYEQYF.

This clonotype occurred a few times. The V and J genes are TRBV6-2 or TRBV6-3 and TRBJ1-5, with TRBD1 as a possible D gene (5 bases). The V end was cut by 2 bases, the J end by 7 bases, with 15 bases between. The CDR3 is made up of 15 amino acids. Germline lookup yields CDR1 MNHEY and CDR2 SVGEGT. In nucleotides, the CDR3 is TGTGCCAGCAGTTACGAACTCACCCGGGGCCAGCCCCAGCATTTT. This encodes CASSYELTRGQPQHF.

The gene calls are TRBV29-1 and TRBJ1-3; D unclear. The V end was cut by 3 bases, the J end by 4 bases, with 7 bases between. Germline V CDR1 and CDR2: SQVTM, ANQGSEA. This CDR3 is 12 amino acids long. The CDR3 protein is CSVDKQGNTIYF. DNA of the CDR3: TGCAGCGTTGACAAACAAGGAAACACCATATATTTT.

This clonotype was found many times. CDR3 coding DNA: TGTGCCACCAGCAGAGATGTTGGGGGAGCAGTCCAAGAGACCCAGTACTTC. Protein: CATSRDVGGAVQETQYF. V is TRBV15 and J is TRBJ2-5; D is perhaps TRBD1 or TRBD2 (5 bases each). Germline CDR1 LNHNV, CDR2 YYDKDF (reference sequence). The CDR3 sequence is 17 residues long. Trimming removed 0 bases at V and 1 base at J, with 15 bases between. Full variable domain (remainder filled in from reference TRBV15 and TRBJ2-5): DAMVIQNPRYQVTQFGKPVTLSCSQTLNHNVMYWYQQKSSQAPKLLFHYYDKDFNNEADTPDNFQSRRPNTSFCFLDIRSPGLGDTAMYLCATSRDVGGAVQETQYFGPGTRLLVL.